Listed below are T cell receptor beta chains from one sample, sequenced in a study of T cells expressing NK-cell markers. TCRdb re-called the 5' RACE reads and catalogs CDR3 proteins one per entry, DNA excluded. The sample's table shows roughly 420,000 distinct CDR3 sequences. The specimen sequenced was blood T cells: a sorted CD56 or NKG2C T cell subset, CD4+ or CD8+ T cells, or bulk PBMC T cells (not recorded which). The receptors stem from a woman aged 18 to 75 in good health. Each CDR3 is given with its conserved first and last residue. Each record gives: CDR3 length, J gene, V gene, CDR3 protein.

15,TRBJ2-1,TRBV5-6,CASSPGLVGHNEQFF
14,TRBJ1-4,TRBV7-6,CASSQSTINEKLFF
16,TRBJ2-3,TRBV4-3,CASSQDRGTSLDTQYF
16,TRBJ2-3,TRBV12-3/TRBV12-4,CASRPQALEGTDTQYF
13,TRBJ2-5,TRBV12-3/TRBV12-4,CATRQGMYETQYF
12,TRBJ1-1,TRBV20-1,CSARPMNTEAFF
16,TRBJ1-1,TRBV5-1,CASSLAARAGRSEAFF
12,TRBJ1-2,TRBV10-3,CAISDQIYGYTF
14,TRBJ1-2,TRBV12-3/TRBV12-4,CASSFAGGYNGYTF
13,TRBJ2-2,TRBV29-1,CSVRGTNTGELFF
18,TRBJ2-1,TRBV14,CASSPQVYRAREDNEQFF
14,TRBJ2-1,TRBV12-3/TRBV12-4,CASSLSSGRNEQFF
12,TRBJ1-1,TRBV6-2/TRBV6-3,CASSLTRGTAFF
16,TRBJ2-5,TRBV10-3,CDNRDSAGGRNETQYF
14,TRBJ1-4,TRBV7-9,CASSLLTGNEKLFF
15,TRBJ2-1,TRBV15,CATSRDQGSYNEQFF
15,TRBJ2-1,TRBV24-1,CATSGGGSSYNEQFF
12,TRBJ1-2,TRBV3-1,CASSQALYGYTF
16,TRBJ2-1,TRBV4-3,CASSPGVIGEYNEQFF
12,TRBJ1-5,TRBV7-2,CASSLGYGPQHF
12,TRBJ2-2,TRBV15,CATSRVTRELFF
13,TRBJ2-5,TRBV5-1,CASSPGQVGTQYF
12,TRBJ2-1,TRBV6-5,CASSMGDNEQFF
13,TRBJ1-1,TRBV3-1,CASSLYRAAEAFF
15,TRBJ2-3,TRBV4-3,CASSHSGGTTDTQYF
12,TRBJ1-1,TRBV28,CVVAPGNTEAFF
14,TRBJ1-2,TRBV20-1,CSARGPLLGYGYTF
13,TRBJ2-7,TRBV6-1,CASTQTLQGEQYF
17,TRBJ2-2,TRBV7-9,CASSFRPQGLSTGELFF
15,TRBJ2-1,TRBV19,CASSTSAGPYNEQFF
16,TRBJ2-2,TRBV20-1,CSARDRDRAFTGELFF
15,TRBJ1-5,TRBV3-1,CASSRSGGWDQPQHF
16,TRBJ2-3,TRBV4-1,CASSQDPVYSTDTQYF
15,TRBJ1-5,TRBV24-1,CATSDHTGTGQPQHF
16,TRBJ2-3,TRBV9,CASSVGGVGATDTQYF